The clone carrying this T cell receptor (beta chain) was counted at least ten times. This sample is drawn from a study of patients and donors after allogeneic stem cell transplantation. TCRdb ran MiXCR on the RT-PCR reads and lists one entry per CDR3 protein. The table shows under 95,000 distinct CDR3 sequences, with just under 5% occurring only once. What was sequenced was blood, either unsorted or a sorted T cell fraction (not recorded which). This TCR derives from a human donor who was either an allogeneic HSCT recipient or a stem cell or donor lymphocyte infusion donor (not recorded which). It is not recorded whose cells these are; they may come from a transplant donor.

The DNA of the CDR3 is TGTGCCAGCAGCTTGGTGGTTAATCCATTGAACACCGGGGAGCTGTTTTTT. It is translated as CASSLVVNPLNTGELFF. The genes are TRBV5-5 and TRBJ2-2; no firm D call. The CDR3 runs 17 residues. Trimming shortened V by 0 bases and J by 1 base, and 13 bases separated the two germline ends. CDR1 and CDR2 from the germline V gene are SGHKS and YYEKEE (reference sequence). Supplemented by reference TRBV5-5 and TRBJ2-2, the full variable domain reads DAGVTQSPTHLIKTRGQQVTLRCSPISGHKSVSWYQQVLGQGPQFIFQYYEKEERGRGNFPDRFSARQFPNYSSELNVNALLLGDSALYLCASSLVVNPLNTGELFFGEGSRLTVL.